The next 14 T cell receptor beta chains were all read from a single sample in a study of response to subunit inactivated influenza vaccine. TCRdb called the RT-PCR reads again in MiXCR, with one record for every CDR3 protein. The sample includes some 520,000 distinct CDR3 sequences, 16% of them seen just once. Sequenced material: CD4+ T cells sorted from PBMCs, taken around 25 months after vaccination. The receptors here all came from a man aged 45 to 75 who received an inactivated influenza vaccine.

This clonotype was counted between two and nine times. The gene calls are TRBV12-3 or TRBV12-4 and TRBJ1-2; D is perhaps TRBD1 (5 bases). The CDR3 contains 13 residues. V was trimmed by 5 bases and J by 4 bases, leaving 11 bases between them. Written as DNA, the CDR3 is TGTGCCAGCAGTCGTACAGGACCCTATGGCTACACCTTC. Its translation is CASSRTGPYGYTF.

J is TRBJ2-1 and V is TRBV5-1; D may correspond to TRBD1 or TRBD2 (5 bases each). The CDR3 is 16 amino acids. Germline CDR1 is SGHRS and CDR2 is YFSETQ. V lost 4 bases to trimming and J lost 1 base, with 15 bases between them. For the CDR3, the DNA is TGCGCCAGCAGCCCGGGGCAGGGATGGTCCTACAATGAGCAGTTCTTC. It is translated as CASSPGQGWSYNEQFF.

The rearrangement uses TRBV19 and TRBJ2-7, with D tentatively TRBD2 (6 bases). Trimming removed 5 bases at V and 2 bases at J, with 19 bases between. CDR3 length equals 16 residues. CDR1 and CDR2 from the germline V gene are LNHDA and SQIVND (reference sequence). CDR3 region: CASSPSGGTVAYEQYF. In nucleotides, the CDR3 is TGTGCCAGTAGTCCCTCCGGAGGGACGGTCGCCTACGAGCAGTACTTC.

This clonotype was observed a handful of times. The chain has TRBV20-1 and TRBJ2-3; 7 nucleotides line up with TRBD2. The CDR3 has 14 amino acids. Germline V gene sequence: CDR1 DFQATT, CDR2 SNEGSKA (reference sequence). V lost 4 bases and J lost 4; bases outside the gene matches: 8. CDR3 amino acids: CSAIVAGVADTQYF. The CDR3 DNA reads as TGCAGTGCTATAGTTGCGGGAGTGGCAGATACGCAGTATTTT.

This clonotype appeared a few times. The chain employs TRBV10-3 and TRBJ2-6; TRBD1 might be the D (6 bases). The CDR3 spans 17 residues. V was trimmed by 0 bases and J by 3 bases, leaving 12 bases between them. Per the germline V gene, CDR1 is ENHRY and CDR2 is SYGVKD. The CDR3 region is CAISESTGLVGANVLTF. CDR3 DNA sequence: TGTGCCATCAGTGAGTCGACAGGATTAGTTGGGGCCAACGTCCTGACTTTC.

This clonotype was observed a handful of times. V is TRBV20-1 and J is TRBJ2-1, with 8 bases lining up with TRBD1. The V segment lost 2 bases and the J segment 7 bases; nucleotides outside the gene matches: 7. The CDR3 is made up of 14 amino acids. Germline V gives CDR1 DFQATT, CDR2 SNEGSKA (reference sequence). The CDR3 DNA follows: TGCAGTGCTAGAACAGGGGGAAGTTATAATGAGCAGTTCTTC. This sequence encodes CSARTGGSYNEQFF.

The chain carries TRBV12-3 or TRBV12-4 and TRBJ2-1, with D unresolved. Trimming cost V 1 base and J 2 bases, with 9 bases left between them. The CDR3 length is 15 residues. The CDR3 region has the DNA TGTGCCAGCAGTTTAGGGTTCGCAGCCTACAATGAGCAGTTCTTC. As protein: CASSLGFAAYNEQFF.

This clonotype was picked up a small number of times. The chain links TRBV29-1 to TRBJ2-2, with 7 bases fitting TRBD1. After removal of 7 bases from V and 0 bases from J, the junction contained 8 bases not matched to a gene. Germline V gene sequence: CDR1 SQVTM, CDR2 ANQGSEA. The length of the CDR3 is 15 residues. CDR3 sequence: CSARQGSANTGELFF. In nucleotides, the CDR3 is TGCAGCGCCCGACAGGGTTCGGCGAACACCGGGGAGCTGTTTTTT.

This chain uses TRBV18 with TRBJ2-7; 9 bases match TRBD1. There are 15 residues in the CDR3. J lost 1 base, V lost 6 bases, and 7 bases had no gene match. The germline CDR1 and CDR2 sequences are KGHSH and LQKENI. The DNA for the CDR3 is TGTGCCAGCTCCCTCTCACAGGGGGCATCCTACGAGCAGTACTTC. Translated, it gives CASSLSQGASYEQYF.

The chain uses TRBV16 and TRBJ2-7; the D gene is possibly TRBD2 (6 bases). Trimming removed 3 bases at V and 11 bases at J, with 17 bases between. Germline CDR1 is KGHSY and CDR2 is FQNENV. This CDR3 is 13 amino acids long. The CDR3 region has the DNA TGTGCCAGCAGCCAGGCGACCGGGAGTCGTAAGTACTTC. Translating it yields CASSQATGSRKYF.

This clonotype was seen at least ten times. The chain joins TRBV7-9 to TRBJ2-3, with 7 positions matching TRBD1. Germline CDR1 SEHNR, CDR2 FQNEAQ (reference sequence). The junction had 9 bases not matched to a gene; V was cut back by 5 bases and J by 4 bases. The CDR3 is 15 amino acids. The CDR3 DNA reads TGTGCCAGCAGCCTGGGACAGAGTCCCCCAGATACGCAGTATTTT. This translates into CASSLGQSPPDTQYF. Full variable domain (outside the CDR3, taken from reference TRBV7-9 and TRBJ2-3): DTGVSQNPRHKITKRGQNVTFRCDPISEHNRLYWYRQTLGQGPEFLTYFQNEAQLEKSRLLSDRFSAERPKGSFSTLEIQRTEQGDSAMYLCASSLGQSPPDTQYFGPGTRLTVL.

This chain links TRBV11-2 with TRBJ2-1; perhaps TRBD1 as D (5 bases). In germline, CDR1 is SGHAT, CDR2 FQNNGV. Trimming pared 7 bases from V and 9 bases from J, leaving 22 bases between. This CDR3 has 15 residues. The CDR3 protein is CASTRARGEQTEQFF. As DNA, the CDR3 is TGTGCCAGCACCCGAGCAAGGGGCGAGCAGACTGAGCAGTTCTTC.

The chain has TRBV19 and TRBJ1-1, with D tentatively TRBD1 (5 bases). V lost 7 bases and J 5 bases, leaving 14 bases between the germline ends. The length of the CDR3 is 13 residues. Germline CDR1 and CDR2: LNHDA and SQIVND (reference sequence). Here the CDR3 reads CASIPGGRTEAFF. The CDR3 coding sequence is TGTGCCAGTATCCCCGGGGGAAGGACTGAAGCTTTCTTT.

There are a few counts of this clonotype. The CDR3 DNA reads TGTGCCAGCAGACCGGGACTACTTCGTGACAATGAGCAGTTCTTC. This sequence encodes CASRPGLLRDNEQFF. This chain links TRBV6-2 or TRBV6-3 with TRBJ2-1; 7 nucleotides line up with TRBD2. Germline V lookup: CDR1 MNHEY, CDR2 SVGEGT. V lost 6 bases, J lost 5 bases, and 10 bases stayed unmatched. There are 15 residues in the CDR3.